This record covers a single T cell receptor beta chain. Its specificity is not known. Trimming left V 2 bases short and J 9 bases short, with 20 bases between. The CDR3 is 16 amino acids. Germline V gene lookup returns CDR1 LNHDA and CDR2 SQIVND (reference sequence). This entry belongs to a study of cytomegalovirus exposure and HLA in healthy donors. Study-level findings and limits: Cytomegalovirus status, reportedly, was diagnosed with high specificity and sensitivity by the classifier. A later analysis, which compared TCR beta chains of equal frequency, found the HLA-associated ones more clonally expanded. Accurate HLA-A and HLA-B prediction from TCR beta sequences was reported for most subjects. The authors excluded some V segments, including TRBV6-2 and TRBV6-3, as indistinguishable.

Researchers ran the PCR with 60 Vbeta and 13 Jbeta primers. Clones were sequenced by immunoSEQ multiplex PCR, and TCRdb holds only the in-frame ones, with some missing. This sample's clone table lists around 150,000 clones. The rearrangement joins TRBV19 to TRBJ2-1, with D perhaps TRBD1 (6 bases). The sequence derives from a man younger than 40 in good health and CMV-seronegative. The sequencing input was PBMCs. The CDR3 DNA reads TGTGCCAGTAGTATACTCAGGGGCGGTAGTCACAGTGAGCAGTTCTTC. Translation: CASSILRGGSHSEQFF. Full variable domain (outside the CDR3, taken from reference TRBV19 and TRBJ2-1): DGGITQSPKYLFRKEGQNVTLSCEQNLNHDAMYWYRQDPGQGLRLIYYSQIVNDFQKGDIAEGYSVSREKKESFPLTVTSAQKNPTAFYLCASSILRGGSHSEQFFGPGTRLTVL.